The 22 T cell receptor beta chains listed next were all sequenced from one sample in a study of control samples from healthy donors and cancer patients. The table came from immunoSEQ multiplex PCR; TCRdb's copy has only in-frame clones and leaves some out. The table shows 110,000 or so clones, with 90% occurring only once. Material for sequencing was blood. Receptors originate from a human donor in good health. The donor label of this sample is uncertain.

This chain connects TRBV7-9 to TRBJ2-1; 13 bases align to TRBD2. After removal of 3 bases from V and 6 bases from J, the junction contained 14 bases not matched to a gene. The germline gives CDR1 SEHNR, CDR2 FQNEAQ (reference sequence). This CDR3 region has 19 residues. This CDR3 is CASSLGTSGGVQRFNEQFF. The CDR3 DNA reads TGTGCCAGCAGCTTGGGTACTAGCGGGGGGGTTCAGCGCTTCAATGAGCAGTTCTTC.

V usage is TRBV7-3 and J usage is TRBJ2-1, with TRBD1 identical over 7 bases. Trimming took 5 bases from V and 5 from J; bases not matched to a gene: 9. This CDR3 comprises 15 residues. Germline loops: CDR1 SGHTA, CDR2 FQGTGA. CDR3 sequence (DNA): TGTGCCAGCAGCGTGACAGGGTTTATCGACAATGAGCAGTTCTTC. This gives the protein CASSVTGFIDNEQFF.

The rearrangement joins TRBV10-2 to TRBJ2-5, with unresolved D. Trimming took 3 bases from V and 4 from J, leaving 12 bases between them. Germline V gene sequence: CDR1 WSHSY, CDR2 SAAADI. The CDR3 totals 14 residues. In nucleotides, the CDR3 is TGCGCCAGCAGTGACGTAGCCCGGCGAGAGACCCAGTACTTC. This sequence encodes CASSDVARRETQYF.

Details on this clone: The sample has other DNA sequences that encode this CDR3 too. The chain is built from TRBV5-1 and TRBJ1-2; TRBD1 matches at 7 bases. The germline V gene has CDR1 SGHRS and CDR2 YFSETQ. Trimming took 1 base from V and 2 from J; bases not matched to a gene: 2. CDR3 length: 14 amino acids. This CDR3 reads CASSLQTGNYGYTF. As DNA, the CDR3 is TGCGCCAGCAGCTTGCAGACAGGGAACTATGGCTACACCTTC. Filled out from reference TRBV5-1 and TRBJ1-2, the complete variable domain reads KAGVTQTPRYLIKTRGQQVTLSCSPISGHRSVSWYQQTPGQGLQFLFEYFSETQRNKGNFPGRFSGRQFSNSRSEMNVSTLELGDSALYLCASSLQTGNYGYTFGSGTRLTVV.

This chain uses TRBV2 with TRBJ1-1; D unclear. The CDR3 totals 11 residues. CDR1 is SNHLY and CDR2 is FYNNEI in the germline V gene. V lost 5 bases to trimming and J lost 6 bases, with 7 bases between them. CDR3 nucleotide sequence: TGTGCCAGCAGTCCGGTGGCTGAAGCTTTCTTT. This codes for CASSPVAEAFF.

This sequence joins TRBV29-1 and TRBJ2-3; D perhaps matches TRBD2 (6 bases). This CDR3 has 13 residues. Germline CDR1 and CDR2: SQVTM and ANQGSEA. The V gene lost 4 bases and the J gene lost 6 bases, with 14 bases spanning the gap. CDR3 in DNA: TGCAGCGTTGCTGATGGAGGGCTGGATACGCAGTATTTT. This codes for CSVADGGLDTQYF.

The J gene is TRBJ2-1, the V gene TRBV5-1; no firm D call. Looked up from germline, CDR1 is SGHRS and CDR2 is YFSETQ. Deletions cut 2 bases from V and 0 bases from J, with 9 bases between. The CDR3 totals 15 residues. The CDR3 nucleotides are TGCGCCAGCAGCTTTGACACCCGCTCCTACAATGAGCAGTTCTTC. It is translated as CASSFDTRSYNEQFF.

The V gene is TRBV7-8, the J gene TRBJ2-7, with 8 nucleotides matching TRBD1. The CDR3 consists of 13 residues. The J segment lost 6 bases and the V segment lost 5 bases, leaving 6 bases of the junction unmatched. Germline V gene lookup returns CDR1 SGHVS and CDR2 FQNEAQ. The chain's CDR3 is CASSLGQGIEQYF. In nucleotides, the CDR3 is TGTGCCAGCAGCCTTGGACAGGGTATCGAGCAGTACTTC.

CDR3 nucleotides: TGTGCCAGCAGCACGGGGCAGGGGGCTTTTGGAGCTTTCTTT. It encodes CASSTGQGAFGAFF. The chain is built from TRBV9 and TRBJ1-1; 8 nucleotides align to TRBD1. V trimming: 4 bases; J trimming: 10 bases; junction bases outside the gene matches: 12. The germline gives CDR1 SGDLS, CDR2 YYNGEE. The CDR3 runs 14 residues.

The chain carries TRBV24-1 and TRBJ2-2; either TRBD1 or TRBD2 may supply D (6 bases each). V lost 7 bases, J lost 0 bases, and 14 bases lay in between. Per the germline V gene, CDR1 is KGHDR and CDR2 is SFDVKD. The CDR3 is 16 amino acids. CDR3 sequence reads: CATSPSGAANTGELFF. The CDR3 nucleotides are TGTGCCACCAGCCCCTCGGGGGCAGCGAACACCGGGGAGCTGTTTTTT.

The genes are TRBV28 and TRBJ2-5; possibly TRBD2 for D (5 bases). CDR3 length: 9 residues. In germline, CDR1 is MDHEN, CDR2 SYDVKM. The germline V and J ends were trimmed by 9 bases and 7 bases, with 6 bases remaining between them. CDR3 nucleotides: TGTGCCAGTGGAGGGACCCAGTACTTC. Translated: CASGGTQYF.

The V gene is TRBV3-1 (or the pseudogene TRBV3-2), the J gene TRBJ1-3; the D is unclear. CDR1 and CDR2 (germline): LGHDT, YNNKEL (reference sequence). The CDR3 has 16 amino acids. V was cut by 0 bases and J by 4 bases, with 13 bases left in between. The CDR3 sequence is CASSQDWGGLGNTIYF. CDR3 coding DNA: TGTGCCAGCAGCCAAGACTGGGGAGGGCTCGGAAACACCATATATTTT.

The CDR3 DNA sequence: TGTGCCAGCACCCTGGGCGGGAGCGCAGATACGCAGTATTTT. It yields the protein CASTLGGSADTQYF. The chain has TRBV7-2 and TRBJ2-3; TRBD2 matches at 7 bases. Germline trimming cut 7 bases from V and 4 bases from J; bases unmatched to any gene: 8. CDR1 and CDR2 from the germline V gene are SGHTA and FQGNSA. CDR3 length equals 14 residues.

The chain employs TRBV19 and TRBJ2-2; D not resolved. Between the trimmed V and J ends, which lost 4 bases and 5 bases, there was a span of 26 bases. Germline CDR1 reads LNHDA; CDR2 reads SQIVND (reference sequence). The CDR3 has 19 residues. The chain's CDR3 is CASSTPRSLPVVVTGELFF. CDR3 bases: TGTGCCAGTAGTACCCCTCGATCCCTGCCGGTGGTAGTGACCGGGGAGCTGTTTTTT.

V gene TRBV6-1 combines with J gene TRBJ2-4; D not resolved. V lost 3 bases and J lost 0, with 9 bases in between. The CDR3 is made up of 15 amino acids. In germline, CDR1 is MNHNS, CDR2 SASEGT. CDR3 nucleotide sequence: TGTGCCAGCAGTGATCCCCTTCTAGCCAAAAACATTCAGTACTTC. This encodes CASSDPLLAKNIQYF.

Only one count was recorded for this clone. The chain is built from TRBV21-1 and TRBJ1-5; the tabulated D call, TRBD1, remains unverified against the DNA. TRBV21-1 is given as a pseudogene. This CDR3 has 15 residues. Here the CDR3 reads CASTRATGRNQPQHF. Written as DNA, the CDR3 is TGTGCCAGCACACGGGCTACAGGCCGCAATCAGCCCCAGCATTTT.

The rearrangement joins TRBV7-2 to TRBJ1-4; weak D call: TRBD1 (6 bases). Germline V CDR1 and CDR2: SGHTA, FQGNSA. CDR3 length: 16 residues. The V gene lost 3 bases and the J gene lost 0 bases, with 11 bases spanning the gap. The CDR3 DNA sequence: TGTGCCAGCAGCTTCCGACAGGTTCCAACTAATGAAAAACTGTTTTTT. Translating gives CASSFRQVPTNEKLFF.

The rearrangement links TRBV24-1 to TRBJ2-7, with 9 positions matching TRBD1. Germline CDR1 is KGHDR and CDR2 is SFDVKD. The CDR3 extends over 16 amino acids. The J segment lost 5 bases and the V segment lost 4 bases, leaving 11 bases of the junction unmatched. The CDR3 protein is CATSDFSRDRDHEQYF. In nucleotides, the CDR3 is TGTGCCACCAGTGACTTTAGCCGGGACAGGGATCACGAGCAGTACTTC.

The rearrangement uses TRBV28 and TRBJ2-7; D might be TRBD1 or TRBD2, each matching 7 bases. The CDR3 contains 16 residues. The ends were cut back, 7 bases at V and 4 bases at J, with 23 bases in the middle. Germline lookup yields CDR1 MDHEN and CDR2 SYDVKM. The DNA for the CDR3 is TGTGCCAGCACAGGGGGGGCATCCTCAACCCCTTACGAGCAGTACTTC. It yields the protein CASTGGASSTPYEQYF.

This chain joins TRBV25-1 and TRBJ2-7; D gene ambiguous. Germline V gene lookup returns CDR1 MGHDK and CDR2 SYGVNS. The CDR3 extends over 11 amino acids. With 5 bases removed from V and 3 bases from J, the gap between germline ends came to 5 bases. Here the CDR3 reads CASSPSYEQYF. DNA of the CDR3: TGTGCCAGCAGTCCGAGCTACGAGCAGTACTTC.

In nucleotides, the CDR3 is TGTGCCAGCAGCTTAATCGGGGGTACCCCGCAAGAGACCCAGTACTTC. This encodes CASSLIGGTPQETQYF. The V gene is TRBV11-2, the J gene TRBJ2-5, with D perhaps TRBD2 (6 bases). The CDR3 sequence is 16 residues long. Trimming left V 2 bases short and J 2 bases short, with 15 bases between. Looked up from germline, CDR1 is SGHAT and CDR2 is FQNNGV.

This clone was detected once. The chain employs TRBV5-5 and TRBJ1-3; D remains ambiguous. Germline V gene sequence: CDR1 SGHKS, CDR2 YYEKEE (reference sequence). CDR3 length: 15 residues. The germline V and J ends were trimmed by 0 bases and 0 bases, with 7 bases remaining between them. The CDR3 sequence is CASSLAVDSGNTIYF. Written as DNA, the CDR3 is TGTGCCAGCAGCTTGGCCGTCGACTCTGGAAACACCATATATTTT.